The 11 T cell receptor beta chains below come from one sample, sequenced in a study of T cell responses to AZD1222 COVID-19 vaccine. Profiled with immunoSEQ multiplex PCR; TCRdb holds only in-frame clones, not every one. The sample shows about 110,000 clones, around 90% of them seen only once. Here the sequenced sample was peripheral blood, taken on day 0 of MenACWY control vaccination. Receptors were obtained from an adult in good health.

The chain is built from TRBV5-5 and TRBJ1-2; D gene uncertain. Deletions cut 1 base from V and 4 bases from J, with 2 bases between. The germline V gene encodes CDR1 SGHKS and CDR2 YYEKEE (reference sequence). This CDR3 has 11 residues. This CDR3 reads CASSLSYGYTF. Here the CDR3 DNA reads TGTGCCAGCAGCTTGAGCTATGGCTACACCTTC.

The V call is TRBV5-5, the J call TRBJ2-1; TRBD2 matches 9 bases. The CDR3 is made up of 15 amino acids. Germline V gene lookup returns CDR1 SGHKS and CDR2 YYEKEE (reference sequence). V shed 4 bases and J 6 bases; nucleotides not matched to a gene: 8. The CDR3 DNA is TGTGCCAGCAGCACGGGGGATAGCGGGGGCAATGAGCAGTTCTTC. As protein: CASSTGDSGGNEQFF.

This sequence joins TRBV7-6 and TRBJ1-5, with no clear D. The germline V and J ends were trimmed by 5 bases and 4 bases, with 12 bases remaining between them. This CDR3 spans 14 amino acids. Germline V CDR1 and CDR2: SGHVS, FNYEAQ. For the CDR3, the DNA is TGTGCCAGCAGCCACGTCGGGGTAAATCAGCCCCAGCATTTT. This sequence encodes CASSHVGVNQPQHF.

This clone was found once. The chain couples TRBV2 to TRBJ1-5; D is ambiguous. The CDR3 loop spans 13 amino acids. Trimming cost V 3 bases and J 5 bases, with 8 bases left between them. The germline gives CDR1 SNHLY, CDR2 FYNNEI. The CDR3 protein is CASSDQQDQPQHF. The CDR3 coding sequence is TGTGCCAGCAGTGACCAGCAGGATCAGCCCCAGCATTTT.

Here the CDR3 reads CAISEGLTYGYTF. As DNA, the CDR3 is TGTGCCATCAGTGAGGGACTGACCTATGGCTACACCTTC. The rearrangement uses TRBV10-3 and TRBJ1-2; unclear D gene. V was shortened by 2 bases and J by 4 bases, with 8 bases between the two germline ends. This CDR3 has 13 amino acids. Germline V CDR1 and CDR2: ENHRY, SYGVKD.

This clone appeared once. This rearrangement joins TRBV13 to TRBJ1-3, with D possibly TRBD1 on 5 matching bases. V lost 5 bases and J lost 4, with 12 bases in between. Germline V CDR1 and CDR2: PRHDT, FYEKMQ (reference sequence). There are 14 residues in the CDR3. CDR3 amino acids: CASSRSGVGNTIYF. CDR3 nucleotide sequence: TGTGCCAGCAGCCGTTCGGGGGTAGGAAACACCATATATTTT.

The chain recombines TRBV9 with TRBJ1-1; 9 bases map to TRBD1. Germline V CDR1 and CDR2: SGDLS, YYNGEE. This CDR3 contains 14 residues. Trimming took 4 bases from V and 3 from J; bases not matched to a gene: 4. The CDR3 DNA reads as TGTGCCAGCAGCCCACGGACAGGGGACACTGAAGCTTTCTTT. This codes for CASSPRTGDTEAFF.

This chain connects TRBV11-2 to TRBJ1-2; possible D gene TRBD1, 6 bases. Trimming shortened V by 1 base and J by 7 bases, and 13 bases separated the two germline ends. Germline assignment: CDR1 SGHAT and CDR2 FQNNGV. CDR3 length: 14 amino acids. The CDR3 sequence is CASSLASGAGGYTF. CDR3 sequence (DNA): TGTGCCAGCAGCTTAGCCTCAGGGGCGGGTGGCTACACCTTC.

The chain couples TRBV28 to TRBJ1-5; TRBD1 matches 7 bases. The CDR3 contains 16 residues. CDR1 is MDHEN and CDR2 is SYDVKM in the germline V gene. Trimming cost V 3 bases and J 6 bases; bases outside gene matches: 11. DNA of the CDR3: TGTGCCAGCAGTTTTTCTTCCCCAGGGGGTAGTCAGCCCCAGCATTTT. Translated: CASSFSSPGGSQPQHF.

V is TRBV6-1 and J is TRBJ1-5, with D unresolved. The CDR3 has 15 amino acids. Germline CDR1 is MNHNS and CDR2 is SASEGT. V lost 2 bases, J lost 4 bases, and 12 bases lay in between. CDR3 bases: TGTGCCAGCAGTGAATCACTTGAAGGGAATCAGCCCCAGCATTTT. Translated: CASSESLEGNQPQHF.

The chain is built from TRBV5-6 and TRBJ2-3, with TRBD2 matching over 11 bases. From germline, CDR1 is SGHDT and CDR2 YYEEEE. The trim removed 0 bases at V and 5 bases at J, leaving 8 bases unmatched. This CDR3 contains 17 residues. The CDR3 loop is CASSLDISGGAGDTQYF. The CDR3 region has the DNA TGTGCCAGCAGCTTGGATATTAGCGGGGGGGCAGGAGATACGCAGTATTTT.